The 6 T cell receptor beta chains below come from one sample, sequenced in a study of T cells in Graves' hyperthyroidism and ophthalmopathy. TCR beta CDR3 regions were amplified from RNA. The HTBI primer set was used in a first-round RT-PCR of the TCR CDR3. TCRdb fed the multiplex PCR reads into MiXCR, producing one record per CDR3 protein. This table holds roughly 500,000 distinct CDR3 sequences, 35% to 55% found once. The sample taken for sequencing was peripheral blood or thyroid tissue (not recorded which). Receptors were obtained from an adult woman with Graves' disease, either hyperthyroidism or ophthalmopathy (not recorded which).

The chain joins TRBV29-1 to TRBJ1-2; unclear D gene. Germline values: CDR1 SQVTM, CDR2 ANQGSEA. V dropped 0 bases and J dropped 2 bases, with 16 bases sitting between them. CDR3 length: 16 residues. In DNA form, the CDR3 reads TGCAGCGTTGAAGATATTGAGGGTAGAGTCAACTATGGCTACACCTTC. This gives the protein CSVEDIEGRVNYGYTF.

To note about this clonotype: The junction does not match germline at one end; this may be a read error. The chain has TRBV7-2 and TRBJ2-7; perhaps D is TRBD1 or TRBD2 (5 bases each). Germline values: CDR1 SGHTA, CDR2 FQGNSA. The CDR3 has 16 amino acids. The CDR3: CVSSLTGDPFMYEQYF. CDR3 DNA: TGTGTCAGCAGCTTAACCGGGGACCCCTTTATGTACGAGCAGTACTTC.

The chain recombines TRBV7-2 with TRBJ1-2; D is possibly TRBD1 (6 bases). Germline V gene sequence: CDR1 SGHTA, CDR2 FQGNSA. V was pared by 7 bases and J by 2 bases, with 14 bases between. CDR3 length: 14 amino acids. CDR3 in amino acids: CASKLPGANYGYTF. As DNA, the CDR3 is TGTGCCAGCAAACTACCGGGGGCGAACTATGGCTACACCTTC. Complete variable domain (other parts from reference TRBV7-2 and TRBJ1-2): GAGVSQSPSNKVTEKGKDVELRCDPISGHTALYWYRQSLGQGLEFLIYFQGNSAPDKSGLPSDRFSAERTGGSVSTLTIQRTQQEDSAVYLCASKLPGANYGYTFGSGTRLTVV.

V is TRBV15 and J is TRBJ2-7, with 7 bases that match TRBD2. This CDR3 comprises 15 residues. V dropped 3 bases and J dropped 0; count of bases not matched to a gene: 5. CDR1 and CDR2 (germline): LNHNV, YYDKDF (reference sequence). The CDR3: CATSSTGGTSYEQYF. The CDR3 DNA reads as TGTGCCACCAGCAGCACCGGGGGGACCTCCTACGAGCAGTACTTC.

This clonotype was counted once. The chain has TRBV10-3 and TRBJ2-5; D possibly corresponds to TRBD2 (6 bases). With 3 bases removed from V and 9 bases from J, the gap between germline ends came to 11 bases. Germline lookup yields CDR1 ENHRY and CDR2 SYGVKD. The CDR3 is 12 amino acids. The DNA of the CDR3 is TGTGCCATCAGTGATCCACGGGAGTCCCAGTACTTC. Its protein is CAISDPRESQYF.

This clonotype was seen ten or more times. The chain recombines TRBV14 with TRBJ2-3; no firm D call. The V end lost 3 bases, the J end lost 6 bases, and 4 bases lay between the germline ends. Germline CDR1 reads SGHDN; CDR2 reads FVKESK. There are 11 residues in the CDR3. The chain's CDR3 is CASSHSDTQYF. CDR3 nucleotide sequence: TGTGCCAGCAGCCATTCTGATACGCAGTATTTT.